This TCR beta chain comes out of a study of T-cell memory formation after mild COVID-19. Background on the study: TCR clusters mostly belonged to single donors. Findings and limits, study-wide: CD8+ contracting clones occupied EMRA, while CD4+ ones occupied mainly CM and EM. Clones that contracted from day 15 to 85 had balanced CD4/CD8; later expanders were CD4+ biased. Within pre-infection memory, some responding clones were found, suggesting cross-reactive memory joined.

Germline V gene data show CDR1 as SSHAT and CDR2 as FNYEAQ (reference sequence). There are 17 residues in the CDR3. Concerning this clonotype itself: The antigen remains unidentified. A read error may account for a junction end that differs from germline.

One entry per CDR3 protein, called by TCRdb with MiXCR from the 5' RACE reads. The table records some 350,000 distinct CDR3 sequences, about 16% of them present only once. This clonotype was obtained from a man between 18 and 29 years old who had mild COVID-19 (a few samples of this study predate the infection). Cell type and time point are not known. The sequenced material came from PBMCs or a T cell subset sorted from them (not recorded which). The chain carries TRBV7-7 and TRBJ2-3; D may be TRBD1 (6 bases). This CDR3 reads CASSPERTATSTDTQYF. DNA of the CDR3: TGTGCTAGCAGCCCAGAAAGGACAGCCACTAGCACAGATACGCAGTATTTT. Variable domain in full (rest from reference TRBV7-7 and TRBJ2-3): GAGVSQSPRYKVTKRGQDVTLRCDPISSHATLYWYQQALGQGPEFLTYFNYEAQPDKSGLPSDRFSAERPEGSISTLTIQRTEQRDSAMYRCASSPERTATSTDTQYFGPGTRLTVL.